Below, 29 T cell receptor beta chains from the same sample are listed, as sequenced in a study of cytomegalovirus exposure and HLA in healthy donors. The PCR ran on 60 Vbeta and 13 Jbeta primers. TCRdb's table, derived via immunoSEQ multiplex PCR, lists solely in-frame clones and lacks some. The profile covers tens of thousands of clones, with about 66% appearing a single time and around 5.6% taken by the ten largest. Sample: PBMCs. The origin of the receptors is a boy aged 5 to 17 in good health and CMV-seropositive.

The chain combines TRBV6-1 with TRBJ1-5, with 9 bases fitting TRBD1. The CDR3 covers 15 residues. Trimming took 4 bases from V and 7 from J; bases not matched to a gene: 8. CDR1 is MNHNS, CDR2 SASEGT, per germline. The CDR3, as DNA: TGTGCCAGCAGTGGCCACAGGGGGCGCAGGCAGCCCCAGCATTTT. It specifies CASSGHRGRRQPQHF.

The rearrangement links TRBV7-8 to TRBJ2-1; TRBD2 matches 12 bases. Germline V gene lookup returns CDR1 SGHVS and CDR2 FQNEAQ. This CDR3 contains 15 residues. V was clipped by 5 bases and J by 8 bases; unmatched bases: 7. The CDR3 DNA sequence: TGTGCCAGCAGCCCCCTAGCGGGAGGGCCCCATGAGCAGTTCTTC. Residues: CASSPLAGGPHEQFF.

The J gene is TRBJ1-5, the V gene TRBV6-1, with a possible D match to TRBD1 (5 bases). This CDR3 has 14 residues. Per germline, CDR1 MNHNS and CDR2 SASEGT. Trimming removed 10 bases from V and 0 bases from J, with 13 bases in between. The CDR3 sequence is CATDGGYSNQPQHF. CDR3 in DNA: TGTGCCACCGACGGGGGTTATAGCAATCAGCCCCAGCATTTT.

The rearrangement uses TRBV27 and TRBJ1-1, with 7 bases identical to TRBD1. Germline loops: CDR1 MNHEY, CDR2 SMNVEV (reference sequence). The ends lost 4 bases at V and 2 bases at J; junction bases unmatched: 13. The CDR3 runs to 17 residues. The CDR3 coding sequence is TGTGCCAGCAGTTCATTTCGCAGAGGGGGCGGAAACACTGAAGCTTTCTTT. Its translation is CASSSFRRGGGNTEAFF.

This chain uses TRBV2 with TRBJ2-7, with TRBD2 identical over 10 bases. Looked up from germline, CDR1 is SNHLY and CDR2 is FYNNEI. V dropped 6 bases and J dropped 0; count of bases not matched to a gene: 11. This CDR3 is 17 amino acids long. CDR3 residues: CASRLGGSGGSSYEQYF. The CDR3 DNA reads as TGTGCCAGCAGACTGGGAGGTAGCGGGGGGTCCTCCTACGAGCAGTACTTC.

CDR3 in amino acids: CASSDLGGTYEQYF. CDR3 nucleotides: TGTGCCAGCAGCGATCTTGGGGGCACCTACGAGCAGTACTTC. This rearrangement joins TRBV7-9 to TRBJ2-7; D possibly corresponds to TRBD1 (6 bases). The CDR3 spans 14 residues. Trimming cost V 5 bases and J 2 bases, with 13 bases left between them. Germline V gene data show CDR1 as SEHNR and CDR2 as FQNEAQ (reference sequence).

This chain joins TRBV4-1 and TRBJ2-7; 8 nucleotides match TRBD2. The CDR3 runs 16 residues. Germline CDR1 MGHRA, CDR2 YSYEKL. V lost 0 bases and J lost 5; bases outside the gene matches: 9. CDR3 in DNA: TGCGCCAGCAGCCAAGATGGGTCTAGCGGGCTCGACGAGCAGTACTTC. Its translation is CASSQDGSSGLDEQYF.

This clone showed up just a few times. The CDR3 nucleotides are TGTGCCAGCAGCCAGGGCAGGGAAAGTCAGCCCCAGCATTTT. It codes for CASSQGRESQPQHF. This sequence joins TRBV6-6 and TRBJ1-5, with TRBD1 as a possible D gene (5 bases). The CDR3 spans 14 residues. CDR1 and CDR2 (germline): MNHNY, SVGAGI (reference sequence). V was pared by 6 bases and J by 6 bases, with 15 bases between.

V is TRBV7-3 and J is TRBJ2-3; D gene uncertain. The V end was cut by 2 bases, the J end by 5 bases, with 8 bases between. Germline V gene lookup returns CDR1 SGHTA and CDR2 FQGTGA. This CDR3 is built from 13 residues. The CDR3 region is CASSLELGDTQYF. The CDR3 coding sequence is TGTGCCAGCAGCTTAGAACTTGGAGATACGCAGTATTTT.

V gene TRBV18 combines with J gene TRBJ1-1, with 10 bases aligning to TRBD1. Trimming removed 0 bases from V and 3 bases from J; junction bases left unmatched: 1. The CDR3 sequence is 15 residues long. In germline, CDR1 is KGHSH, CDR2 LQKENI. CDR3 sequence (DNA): TGTGCCAGCTCACCACCGGGACAGGGGTACACTGAAGCTTTCTTT. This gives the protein CASSPPGQGYTEAFF.

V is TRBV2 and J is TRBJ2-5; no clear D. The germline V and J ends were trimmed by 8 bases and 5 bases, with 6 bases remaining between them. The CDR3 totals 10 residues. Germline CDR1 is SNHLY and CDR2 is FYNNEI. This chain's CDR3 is CASFLETQYF. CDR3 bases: TGTGCCAGCTTTCTCGAGACCCAGTACTTC.

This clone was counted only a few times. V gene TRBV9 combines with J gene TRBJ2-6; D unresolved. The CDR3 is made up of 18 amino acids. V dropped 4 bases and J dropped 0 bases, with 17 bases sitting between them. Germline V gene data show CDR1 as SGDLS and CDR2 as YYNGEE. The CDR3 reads CASSPQMEFRSGANVLTF. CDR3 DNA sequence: TGTGCCAGCAGCCCCCAAATGGAGTTCCGCTCTGGGGCCAACGTCCTGACTTTC. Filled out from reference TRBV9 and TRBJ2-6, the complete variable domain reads DSGVTQTPKHLITATGQRVTLRCSPRSGDLSVYWYQQSLDQGLQFLIQYYNGEERAKGNILERFSAQQFPDLHSELNLSSLELGDSALYFCASSPQMEFRSGANVLTFGAGSRLTVL.

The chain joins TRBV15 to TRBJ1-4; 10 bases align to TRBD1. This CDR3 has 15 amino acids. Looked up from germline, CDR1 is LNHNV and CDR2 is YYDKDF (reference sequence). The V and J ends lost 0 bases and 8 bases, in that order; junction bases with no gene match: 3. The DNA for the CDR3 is TGTGCCACCAGCAGAGATCGGACAGGGGGGGAAAAACTGTTTTTT. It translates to CATSRDRTGGEKLFF.

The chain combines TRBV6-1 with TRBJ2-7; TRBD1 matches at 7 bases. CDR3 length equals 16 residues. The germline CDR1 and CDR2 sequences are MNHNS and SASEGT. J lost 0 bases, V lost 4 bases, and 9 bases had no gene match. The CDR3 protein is CASSGGQTFNSYEQYF. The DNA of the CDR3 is TGTGCCAGCAGTGGGGGACAGACCTTTAACTCCTACGAGCAGTACTTC.

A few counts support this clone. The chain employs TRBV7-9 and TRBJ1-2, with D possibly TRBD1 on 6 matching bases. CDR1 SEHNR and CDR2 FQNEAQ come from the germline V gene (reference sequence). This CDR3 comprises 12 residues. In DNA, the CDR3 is TGTTCCGGTGAATGGGGGCCCTATGGCTACACCTTC. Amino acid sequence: CSGEWGPYGYTF.

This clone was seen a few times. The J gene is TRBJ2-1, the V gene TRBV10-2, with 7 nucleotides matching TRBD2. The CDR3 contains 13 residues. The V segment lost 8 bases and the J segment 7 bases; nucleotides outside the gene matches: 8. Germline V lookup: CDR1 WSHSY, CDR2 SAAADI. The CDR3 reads CASWLAELNEQFF. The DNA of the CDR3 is TGCGCCAGCTGGCTAGCGGAACTTAATGAGCAGTTCTTC.

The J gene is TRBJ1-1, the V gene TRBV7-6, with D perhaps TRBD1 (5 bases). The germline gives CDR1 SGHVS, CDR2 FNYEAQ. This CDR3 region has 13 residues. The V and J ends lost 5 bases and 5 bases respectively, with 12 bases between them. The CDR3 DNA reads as TGTGCCAGCAGCCCCGGAGCAGGGACTGAAGCTTTCTTT. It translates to CASSPGAGTEAFF.

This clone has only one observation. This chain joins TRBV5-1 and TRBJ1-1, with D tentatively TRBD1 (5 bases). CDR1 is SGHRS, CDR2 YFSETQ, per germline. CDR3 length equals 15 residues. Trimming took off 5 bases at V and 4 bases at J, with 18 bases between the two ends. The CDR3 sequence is CASSSSFGGGTEAFF. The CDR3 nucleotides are TGCGCCAGCAGTTCCTCGTTTGGGGGAGGCACTGAAGCTTTCTTT. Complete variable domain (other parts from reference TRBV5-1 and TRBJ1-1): KAGVTQTPRYLIKTRGQQVTLSCSPISGHRSVSWYQQTPGQGLQFLFEYFSETQRNKGNFPGRFSGRQFSNSRSEMNVSTLELGDSALYLCASSSSFGGGTEAFFGQGTRLTVV.

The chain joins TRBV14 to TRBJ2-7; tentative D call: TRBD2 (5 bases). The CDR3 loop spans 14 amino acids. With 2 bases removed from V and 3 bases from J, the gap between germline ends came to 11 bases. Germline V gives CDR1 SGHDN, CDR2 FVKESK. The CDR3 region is CASSQYTGSYEQYF. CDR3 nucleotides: TGTGCCAGCAGCCAATACACGGGAAGCTACGAGCAGTACTTC.

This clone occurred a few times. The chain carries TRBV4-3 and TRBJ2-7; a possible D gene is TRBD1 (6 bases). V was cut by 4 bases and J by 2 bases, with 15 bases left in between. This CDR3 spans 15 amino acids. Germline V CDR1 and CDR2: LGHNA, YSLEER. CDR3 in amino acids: CASSPRVGATYEQYF. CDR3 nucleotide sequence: TGCGCCAGCAGCCCCCGTGTGGGGGCTACCTACGAGCAGTACTTC.

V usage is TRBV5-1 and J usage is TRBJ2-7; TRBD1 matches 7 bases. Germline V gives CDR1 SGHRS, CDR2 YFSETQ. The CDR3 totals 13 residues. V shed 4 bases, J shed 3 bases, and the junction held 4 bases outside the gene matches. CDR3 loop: CASSPGTVYEQYF. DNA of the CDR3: TGCGCCAGCAGCCCCGGGACAGTCTACGAGCAGTACTTC. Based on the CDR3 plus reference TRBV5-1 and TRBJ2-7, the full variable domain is KAGVTQTPRYLIKTRGQQVTLSCSPISGHRSVSWYQQTPGQGLQFLFEYFSETQRNKGNFPGRFSGRQFSNSRSEMNVSTLELGDSALYLCASSPGTVYEQYFGPGTRLTVT.

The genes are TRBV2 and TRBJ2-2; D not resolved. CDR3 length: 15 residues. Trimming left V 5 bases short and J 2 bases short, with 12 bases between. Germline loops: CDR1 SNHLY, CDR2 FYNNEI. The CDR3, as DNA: TGTGCCAGCAGTTCACTCATAATTAACACCGGGGAGCTGTTTTTT. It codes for CASSSLIINTGELFF.

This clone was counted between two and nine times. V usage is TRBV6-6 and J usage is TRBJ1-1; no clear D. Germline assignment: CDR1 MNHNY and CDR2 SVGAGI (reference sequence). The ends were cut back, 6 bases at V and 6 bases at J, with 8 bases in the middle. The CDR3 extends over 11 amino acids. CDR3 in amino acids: CASRRVPEAFF. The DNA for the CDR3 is TGTGCCAGCAGGAGGGTACCTGAAGCTTTCTTT.

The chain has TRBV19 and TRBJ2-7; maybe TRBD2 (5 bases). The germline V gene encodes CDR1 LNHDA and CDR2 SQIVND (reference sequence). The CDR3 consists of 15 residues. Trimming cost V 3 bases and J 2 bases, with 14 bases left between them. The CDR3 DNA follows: TGTGCCAGTAGTATCCCCGGGAACCCTACCTACGAGCAGTACTTC. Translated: CASSIPGNPTYEQYF.

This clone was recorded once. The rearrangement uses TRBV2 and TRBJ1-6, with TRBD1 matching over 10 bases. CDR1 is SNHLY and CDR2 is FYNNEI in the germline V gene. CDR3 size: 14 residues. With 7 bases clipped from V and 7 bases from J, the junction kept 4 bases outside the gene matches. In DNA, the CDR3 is TGTGCCAGCACTACGGGACAGGGGAATTCACCCCTCCACTTT. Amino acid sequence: CASTTGQGNSPLHF. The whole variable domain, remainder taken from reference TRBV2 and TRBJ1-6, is EPEVTQTPSHQVTQMGQEVILRCVPISNHLYFYWYRQILGQKVEFLVSFYNNEISEKSEIFDDQFSVERPDGSNFTLKIRSTKLEDSAMYFCASTTGQGNSPLHFGNGTRLTVT.

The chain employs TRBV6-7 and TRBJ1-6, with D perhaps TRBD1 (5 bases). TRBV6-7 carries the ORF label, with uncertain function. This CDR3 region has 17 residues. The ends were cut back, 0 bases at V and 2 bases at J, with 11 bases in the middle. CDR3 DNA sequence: TGTGCCAGCAGTTACTCGACATGGGGCACCTATAATTCACCCCTCCACTTT. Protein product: CASSYSTWGTYNSPLHF.

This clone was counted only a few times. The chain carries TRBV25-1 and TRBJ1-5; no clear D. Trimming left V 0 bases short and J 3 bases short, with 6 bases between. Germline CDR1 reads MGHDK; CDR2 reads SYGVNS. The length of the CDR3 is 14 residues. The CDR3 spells CASSEYSLNQPQHF. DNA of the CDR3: TGTGCCAGCAGTGAATATTCCCTCAATCAGCCCCAGCATTTT. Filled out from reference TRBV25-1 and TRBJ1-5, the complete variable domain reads EADIYQTPRYLVIGTGKKITLECSQTMGHDKMYWYQQDPGMELHLIHYSYGVNSTEKGDLSSESTVSRIRTEHFPLTLESARPSHTSQYLCASSEYSLNQPQHFGDGTRLSIL.

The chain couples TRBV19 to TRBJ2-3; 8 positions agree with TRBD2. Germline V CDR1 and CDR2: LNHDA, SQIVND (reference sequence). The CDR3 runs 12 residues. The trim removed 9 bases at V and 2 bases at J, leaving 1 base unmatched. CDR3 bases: TGTGCCAGCGGGGGGGCCACAGATACGCAGTATTTT. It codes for CASGGATDTQYF.

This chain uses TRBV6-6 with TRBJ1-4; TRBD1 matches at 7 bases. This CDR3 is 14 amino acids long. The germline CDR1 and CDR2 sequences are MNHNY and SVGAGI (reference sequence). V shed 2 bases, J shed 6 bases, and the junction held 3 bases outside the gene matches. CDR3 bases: TGTGCCAGCAGTTACCGGGACAGATATGAAAAACTGTTTTTT. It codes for CASSYRDRYEKLFF.